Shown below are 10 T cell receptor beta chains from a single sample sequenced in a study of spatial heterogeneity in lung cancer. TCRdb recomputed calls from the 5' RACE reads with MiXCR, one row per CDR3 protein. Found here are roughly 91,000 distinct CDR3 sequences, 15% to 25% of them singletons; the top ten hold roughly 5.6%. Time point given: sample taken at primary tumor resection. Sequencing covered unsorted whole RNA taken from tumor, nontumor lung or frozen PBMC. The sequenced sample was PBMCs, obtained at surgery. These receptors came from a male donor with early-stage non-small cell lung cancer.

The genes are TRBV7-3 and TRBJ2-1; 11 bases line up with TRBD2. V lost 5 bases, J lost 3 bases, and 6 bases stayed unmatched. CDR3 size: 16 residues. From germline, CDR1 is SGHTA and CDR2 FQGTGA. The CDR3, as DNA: TGTGCCAGCAGCCCCAGGGGGACTAGCGGCTACAATGAGCAGTTCTTC. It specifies CASSPRGTSGYNEQFF.

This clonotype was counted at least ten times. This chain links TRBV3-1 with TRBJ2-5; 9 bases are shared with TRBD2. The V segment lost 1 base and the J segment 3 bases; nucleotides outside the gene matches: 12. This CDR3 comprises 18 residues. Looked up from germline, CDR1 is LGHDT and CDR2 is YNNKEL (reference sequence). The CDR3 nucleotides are TGTGCCAGCAGCCAAGTCTTAGCGGGGGTTACCACGGAAGAGACCCAGTACTTC. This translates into CASSQVLAGVTTEETQYF.

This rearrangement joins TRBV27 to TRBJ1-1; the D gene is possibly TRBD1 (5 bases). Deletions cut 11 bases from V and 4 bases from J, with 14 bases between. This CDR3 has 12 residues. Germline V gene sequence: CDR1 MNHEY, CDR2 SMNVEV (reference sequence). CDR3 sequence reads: CASRSGSTEAFF. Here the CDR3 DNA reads TGTGCCTCCCGATCAGGGAGCACTGAAGCTTTCTTT.

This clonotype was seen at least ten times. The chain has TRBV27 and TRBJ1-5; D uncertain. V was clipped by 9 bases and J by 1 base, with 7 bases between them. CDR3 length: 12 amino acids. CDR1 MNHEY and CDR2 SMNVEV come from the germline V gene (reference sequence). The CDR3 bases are TGTGCCAGTAAGTCCAGCAATCAGCCCCAGCATTTT. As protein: CASKSSNQPQHF.

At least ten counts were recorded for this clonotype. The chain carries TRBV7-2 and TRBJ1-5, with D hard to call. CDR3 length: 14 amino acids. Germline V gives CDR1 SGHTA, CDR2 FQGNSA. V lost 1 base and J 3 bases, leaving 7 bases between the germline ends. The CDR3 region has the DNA TGTGCCAGCAGCTTAGGGACGGCCAATCAGCCCCAGCATTTT. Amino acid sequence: CASSLGTANQPQHF.

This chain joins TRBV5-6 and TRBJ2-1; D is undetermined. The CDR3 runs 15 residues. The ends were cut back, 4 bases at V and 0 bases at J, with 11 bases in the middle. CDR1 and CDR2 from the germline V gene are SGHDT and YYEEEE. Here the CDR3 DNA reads TGTGCCAGCAGCGCTTCTCACAGCTCCTACAATGAGCAGTTCTTC. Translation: CASSASHSSYNEQFF.

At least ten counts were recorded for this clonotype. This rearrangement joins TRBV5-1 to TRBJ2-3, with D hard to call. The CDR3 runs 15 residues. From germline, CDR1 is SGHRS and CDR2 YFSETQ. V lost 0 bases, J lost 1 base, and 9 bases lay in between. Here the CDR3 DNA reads TGCGCCAGCAGCTTGGAACTCCCTGGCACAGATACGCAGTATTTT. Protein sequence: CASSLELPGTDTQYF.

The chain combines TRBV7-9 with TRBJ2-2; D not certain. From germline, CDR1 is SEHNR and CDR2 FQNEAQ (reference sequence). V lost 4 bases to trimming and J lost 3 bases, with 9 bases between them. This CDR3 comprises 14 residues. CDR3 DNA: TGTGCCAGCAGCTCAACTCCGTACACCGGGGAGCTGTTTTTT. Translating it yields CASSSTPYTGELFF.

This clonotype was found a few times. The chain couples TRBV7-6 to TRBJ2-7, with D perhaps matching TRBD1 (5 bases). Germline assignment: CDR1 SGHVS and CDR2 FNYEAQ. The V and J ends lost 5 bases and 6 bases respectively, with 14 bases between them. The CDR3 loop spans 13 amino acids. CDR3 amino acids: CASSKDTSGEQYF. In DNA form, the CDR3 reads TGTGCCAGCAGCAAGGACACATCTGGCGAGCAGTACTTC.

The CDR3 nucleotides read TGTGCCACCAGTGCCGGCGGGGGCCTTCAGCAGTTCTTC. Protein: CATSAGGGLQQFF. This sequence joins TRBV24-1 and TRBJ2-1, with D possibly TRBD2 on 7 matching bases. Germline assignment: CDR1 KGHDR and CDR2 SFDVKD. The CDR3 is 13 amino acids. V lost 5 bases, J lost 11 bases, and 15 bases lay in between.